The rows below give T cell receptor beta chains drawn from one sample of a study of blood T cell repertoires in COVID-19. Some clones are missing from TCRdb's copy, which holds only in-frame ones; the method was immunoSEQ multiplex PCR. The sample comprises over 250,000 clones, over 80% of which are singletons, and 6.3% rests with the top ten. The sequenced sample consisted of peripheral blood. These receptors were taken from a woman aged 45-65 years with COVID-19, enrolled during active disease. CDR3s include the opening cysteine and the closing phenylalanine or tryptophan. Fields, in order: CDR3 protein, CDR3 DNA, D gene, J gene, V gene, clone size. The D gene is left open where the match is weak. The listing skips clone size in some rows; elsewhere it reads once, few, many or a size class.

CDR3: CASSLRLNNEQFF
DNA: TGTGCCAGCAGCTTAAGACTTAACAATGAGCAGTTCTTC
D: NA
J: TRBJ2-1
V: TRBV11-1
size: NA

CDR3: CASSFTDPLRGGEQFF
DNA: TGTGCCAGCAGTTTTACGGACCCCTTACGGGGGGGGGAGCAGTTCTTC
D: TRBD2
J: TRBJ2-1
V: TRBV6-6
size: NA

CDR3: CASSIKGGGDNEQFF
DNA: TGTGCCAGTAGTATAAAAGGCGGGGGGGATAATGAGCAGTTCTTC
D: TRBD2
J: TRBJ2-1
V: TRBV19
size: NA

CDR3: CASSLAGGRGLHF
DNA: TGTGCCAGCAGCTTAGCGGGCGGACGGGGACTCCACTTT
D: NA
J: TRBJ1-6
V: TRBV7-9
size: once

CDR3: CASSIATLRGEQYF
DNA: TGTGCCAGTAGTATAGCCACATTACGGGGCGAGCAGTACTTC
D: NA
J: TRBJ2-7
V: TRBV19
size: NA

CDR3: CASSPLSGAPHYFF
DNA: TGTGCCAGCTCACCTCTAAGCGGTGCCCCCCATTATTTCTTC
D: NA
J: TRBJ2-1
V: TRBV18
size: NA

CDR3: CASTSGRLAGAGPGELFF
DNA: TGTGCCAGCACCTCCGGGCGGCTAGCGGGAGCCGGACCCGGGGAGCTGTTTTTT
D: TRBD2
J: TRBJ2-2
V: TRBV5-5
size: NA

CDR3: CASSRGQGGTGELFF
DNA: TGTGCCAGCTCACGGGGACAGGGAGGCACCGGGGAGCTGTTTTTT
D: TRBD1
J: TRBJ2-2
V: TRBV18
size: NA

CDR3: CASSIRSGTGHQPQHF
DNA: TGTGCCAGTAGTATTAGGTCCGGGACAGGGCATCAGCCCCAGCATTTT
D: TRBD1
J: TRBJ1-5
V: TRBV19
size: NA

CDR3: CSAELSYEQYF
DNA: TGCAGTGCGGAGTTATCCTACGAGCAGTACTTC
D: NA
J: TRBJ2-7
V: TRBV20-1
size: once

CDR3: CASSLRTPGSGQETQYF
DNA: TGTGCCAGCAGCTTAAGGACCCCCGGGTCGGGACAAGAGACCCAGTACTTC
D: NA
J: TRBJ2-5
V: TRBV11-2
size: NA

CDR3: CASGEGNTEVFF
DNA: TGTGCCAGCGGGGAGGGGAACACTGAAGTTTTCTTT
D: NA
J: TRBJ1-1
V: TRBV28
size: NA

CDR3: CAWTPQREKLFF
DNA: TGTGCCTGGACCCCGCAGCGGGAAAAACTGTTTTTT
D: NA
J: TRBJ1-4
V: TRBV30
size: few

CDR3: CASSQGPGTSSSYEQYF
DNA: TGCGCCAGCAGCCAAGGGCCCGGGACAAGCTCCTCCTACGAGCAGTACTTC
D: NA
J: TRBJ2-7
V: TRBV4-1
size: NA

CDR3: CASSIPSGELFF
DNA: TGTGCCAGCAGTATCCCGTCCGGGGAGCTGTTTTTT
D: NA
J: TRBJ2-2
V: TRBV5-4
size: NA

CDR3: CASSLSTGDYGYTF
DNA: TGTGCCAGCAGCCTCTCGACAGGGGACTATGGCTACACCTTC
D: TRBD1
J: TRBJ1-2
V: TRBV3-1/TRBV3-2
size: NA

CDR3: CASSSFEAGGRNEQFF
DNA: TGTGCCAGCAGCTCCTTTGAGGCGGGAGGACGCAATGAGCAGTTCTTC
D: TRBD2
J: TRBJ2-1
V: TRBV7-2
size: NA

CDR3: CASRNRGGNEQYF
DNA: TGTGCCAGTAGAAACAGGGGGGGCAACGAGCAGTACTTC
D: NA
J: TRBJ2-7
V: TRBV19
size: NA

CDR3: CASSLGQVVTGELFF
DNA: TGTGCCAGCAGCCTGGGACAAGTGGTTACCGGGGAGCTGTTTTTT
D: NA
J: TRBJ2-2
V: TRBV9
size: NA

CDR3: CASSLGGLAGEETQYF
DNA: TGTGCCAGCAGCTTGGGGGGACTAGCGGGAGAAGAGACCCAGTACTTC
D: TRBD2
J: TRBJ2-5
V: TRBV5-4
size: NA

CDR3: CASSLVTASYNEQFF
DNA: TGCGCCAGCAGCTTGGTGACAGCCTCCTACAATGAGCAGTTCTTC
D: NA
J: TRBJ2-1
V: TRBV5-1
size: few

CDR3: CASSQDGLAGTDTQYF
DNA: TGTGCCAGCAGCCAAGATGGGCTAGCGGGGACAGATACGCAGTATTTT
D: TRBD2
J: TRBJ2-3
V: TRBV4-2
size: NA

CDR3: CASKKRGPDTGELFF
DNA: TGCGCCAGCAAAAAAAGGGGTCCGGACACCGGGGAGCTGTTTTTT
D: NA
J: TRBJ2-2
V: TRBV5-1
size: NA

CDR3: CASSDGGTTGNTIYF
DNA: TGCGCCAGCAGTGACGGGGGAACGACTGGAAACACCATATATTTT
D: NA
J: TRBJ1-3
V: TRBV10-1
size: once

CDR3: CAHVGLAGEWETQYF
DNA: TGTGCCCACGTAGGGCTAGCGGGGGAGTGGGAGACCCAGTACTTC
D: TRBD2
J: TRBJ2-5
V: TRBV30
size: once

CDR3: CASRRGANEKLFF
DNA: TGTGCCAGCCGCAGGGGGGCTAATGAAAAACTGTTTTTT
D: TRBD1
J: TRBJ1-4
V: TRBV25-1
size: NA

CDR3: CASSRGQGFEKLFF
DNA: TGTGCCAGCAGCCGGGGACAAGGATTCGAAAAACTGTTTTTT
D: NA
J: TRBJ1-4
V: TRBV11-1
size: NA

CDR3: CASSHPMGTTYNEQFF
DNA: TGTGCCAGCAGCCATCCAATGGGGACAACCTACAATGAGCAGTTCTTC
D: NA
J: TRBJ2-1
V: TRBV14
size: NA

CDR3: CASSQGLRGSHYGYTF
DNA: TGCGCCAGCAGCCAAGGTCTAAGGGGATCCCACTATGGCTACACCTTC
D: NA
J: TRBJ1-2
V: TRBV4-1
size: NA

CDR3: CASSLLSGGDYGYTF
DNA: TGCGCCAGCAGCTTGTTGTCAGGGGGCGACTATGGCTACACCTTC
D: TRBD1
J: TRBJ1-2
V: TRBV5-1
size: NA

CDR3: CASSLASTASGANVLTF
DNA: TGTGCCAGCAGCTTAGCCTCCACAGCATCTGGGGCCAACGTCCTGACTTTC
D: NA
J: TRBJ2-6
V: TRBV11-2
size: NA

CDR3: CASSYPKGTGVETQYF
DNA: TGTGCCAGCAGTTACCCAAAGGGGACAGGGGTGGAGACCCAGTACTTC
D: TRBD1
J: TRBJ2-5
V: TRBV6-2/TRBV6-3
size: NA

CDR3: CASSTGLAANYNEQFF
DNA: TGTGCCAGCAGCACAGGACTAGCGGCTAACTACAATGAGCAGTTCTTC
D: TRBD2
J: TRBJ2-1
V: TRBV3-1/TRBV3-2
size: NA

CDR3: CASSVPRGQGAVNEQFF
DNA: TGCGCCAGCAGCGTACCCCGGGGACAGGGGGCTGTCAATGAGCAGTTCTTC
D: TRBD1
J: TRBJ2-1
V: TRBV5-1
size: NA

CDR3: CASSPQGFGSGANVLTF
DNA: TGTGCCAGCAGCCCACAGGGGTTTGGGTCTGGGGCCAACGTCCTGACTTTC
D: TRBD1
J: TRBJ2-6
V: TRBV7-3
size: NA

CDR3: CASMSGEGYEQYF
DNA: TGTGCCAGCATGTCGGGAGAGGGCTACGAGCAGTACTTC
D: NA
J: TRBJ2-7
V: TRBV2
size: NA

CDR3: CASSFSGRDSDTQYF
DNA: TGTGCCAGCAGCTTTAGCGGGAGGGACTCAGATACGCAGTATTTT
D: TRBD2
J: TRBJ2-3
V: TRBV7-2
size: NA

CDR3: CASSGLALEQFF
DNA: TGTGCCAGTAGTGGCCTAGCGCTCGAGCAGTTCTTC
D: NA
J: TRBJ2-1
V: TRBV19
size: NA

CDR3: CASSSRGLAGGRGYTQYF
DNA: TGTGCCAGCAGCTCCCGAGGTCTAGCGGGAGGGCGAGGGTATACGCAGTATTTT
D: TRBD2
J: TRBJ2-3
V: TRBV9
size: few

CDR3: CASSAADTGELFF
DNA: TGTGCCAGCAGCGCAGCGGACACCGGGGAGCTGTTTTTT
D: NA
J: TRBJ2-2
V: TRBV21-1
size: once

CDR3: CASSSKGQANTEAFF
DNA: TGTGCCAGCAGCTCAAAGGGACAGGCAAACACTGAAGCTTTCTTT
D: TRBD1
J: TRBJ1-1
V: TRBV5-4
size: NA

CDR3: CASSLYLAGGISTGELFF
DNA: TGTGCCAGCAGCCTATACCTAGCGGGAGGAATAAGCACCGGGGAGCTGTTTTTT
D: TRBD2
J: TRBJ2-2
V: TRBV13
size: NA

CDR3: CASSHGDRDIVFGYTF
DNA: TGCGCCAGCAGCCATGGGGACAGGGACATCGTATTCGGCTACACCTTC
D: TRBD1
J: TRBJ1-2
V: TRBV4-3
size: NA

CDR3: CASSLALQETQYF
DNA: TGTGCCAGCAGCTTAGCCCTCCAAGAGACCCAGTACTTC
D: NA
J: TRBJ2-5
V: TRBV7-6
size: NA

CDR3: CASSNAAEGPPGPGELFF
DNA: TGTGCCAGCAGCAACGCGGCGGAGGGGCCCCCCGGACCCGGGGAGCTGTTTTTT
D: NA
J: TRBJ2-2
V: TRBV21-1
size: NA

CDR3: CASSSGFSYEQYF
DNA: TGTGCCAGCAGCTCCGGTTTCTCCTACGAGCAGTACTTC
D: NA
J: TRBJ2-7
V: TRBV7-2
size: NA

CDR3: CASTRGRNTEAFF
DNA: TGTGCCAGCACAAGGGGCAGGAACACTGAAGCTTTCTTT
D: NA
J: TRBJ1-1
V: TRBV2
size: few

CDR3: CASSETGGAVGNEQFF
DNA: TGTGCCAGCAGCGAGACAGGGGGCGCGGTGGGGAATGAGCAGTTCTTC
D: TRBD1
J: TRBJ2-1
V: TRBV7-6
size: NA

CDR3: CATSGDRGSTYEQYF
DNA: TGTGCCACCTCAGGGGACAGGGGTTCAACCTACGAGCAGTACTTC
D: TRBD1
J: TRBJ2-7
V: TRBV15
size: NA

CDR3: CASSLPGLAGVTEQFF
DNA: TGTGCCAGCAGCTTACCGGGACTAGCGGGAGTCACTGAGCAGTTCTTC
D: TRBD2
J: TRBJ2-1
V: TRBV5-4
size: NA

CDR3: CASSMTGAASPLHF
DNA: TGTGCCAGCAGTATGACAGGGGCCGCTTCACCCCTCCACTTT
D: TRBD1
J: TRBJ1-6
V: TRBV2
size: NA

CDR3: CASSRLGQEAFF
DNA: TGTGCCAGCAGTCGGTTGGGACAAGAAGCTTTCTTT
D: NA
J: TRBJ1-1
V: TRBV6-2/TRBV6-3
size: NA